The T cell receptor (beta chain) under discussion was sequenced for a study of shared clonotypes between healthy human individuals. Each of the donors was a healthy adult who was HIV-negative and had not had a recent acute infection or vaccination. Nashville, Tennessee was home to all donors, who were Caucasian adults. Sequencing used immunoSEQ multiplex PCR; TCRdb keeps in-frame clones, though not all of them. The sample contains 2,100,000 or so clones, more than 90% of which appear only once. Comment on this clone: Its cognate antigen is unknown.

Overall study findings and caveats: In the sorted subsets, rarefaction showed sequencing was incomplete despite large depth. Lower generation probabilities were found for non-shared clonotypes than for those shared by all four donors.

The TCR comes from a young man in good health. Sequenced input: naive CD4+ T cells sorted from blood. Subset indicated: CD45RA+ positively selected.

DNA for the CDR3: TGCGCCAGCAGCTTGGAAGGGGTGCATAATTCACCCCTCCACTTT. Translating it yields CASSLEGVHNSPLHF. This chain uses TRBV5-1 with TRBJ1-6; TRBD1 might be the D (5 bases). Germline V CDR1 and CDR2: SGHRS, YFSETQ. The CDR3 runs to 15 residues. With 0 bases removed from V and 5 bases from J, the gap between germline ends came to 9 bases.